A single sample gave rise to the 14 T cell receptor beta chains below, sequenced in a study of memory CD4+ T cells and cytomegalovirus serostatus. Measured with immunoSEQ multiplex PCR; TCRdb has only the in-frame clones, and not every one. In the table there are around 63,000 clones, around 80% of which are singletons. The sort gate was single viable CD3+CD4+CD8-CD45RO+ cells for memory CD4+ T cells. The specimen was memory CD4+ T cells from blood. These TCRs come from an adult in good health and CMV-seronegative. Some clones in this sample may be carry-over from other donors' samples.

This clone was found once. This rearrangement joins TRBV10-3 to TRBJ2-1; tentatively, D is TRBD1 or TRBD2 (6 bases each). Trimming stripped 0 bases from V and 5 bases from J, with 20 bases between. Germline CDR1 ENHRY, CDR2 SYGVKD. This CDR3 comprises 18 residues. This chain's CDR3 is CAISESGITGTGDNEQFF. CDR3 sequence (DNA): TGTGCCATCAGTGAGTCGGGGATTACAGGGACTGGGGACAATGAGCAGTTCTTC.

This sequence joins TRBV28 and TRBJ1-2; D is possibly TRBD1 (5 bases). Trimming took 8 bases from V and 4 from J, leaving 17 bases between them. CDR1 is MDHEN and CDR2 is SYDVKM in the germline V gene. CDR3 length equals 14 residues. The CDR3 sequence: CASRDQGAGYGYTF. The CDR3 DNA follows: TGTGCCAGCCGAGATCAAGGGGCAGGCTATGGCTACACCTTC.

The V gene is TRBV30, the J gene TRBJ2-3; D perhaps matches TRBD2 (5 bases). The length of the CDR3 is 13 residues. With 5 bases removed from V and 1 base from J, the gap between germline ends came to 10 bases. CDR1 is GTSNPN, CDR2 SVGIG, per germline (reference sequence). The CDR3 loop is CAWGLPGTDTQYF. The CDR3 nucleotides are TGTGCCTGGGGACTTCCCGGCACAGATACGCAGTATTTT.

V usage is TRBV4-3 and J usage is TRBJ2-2, with a tentative D call TRBD1 (5 bases). In germline, CDR1 is LGHNA, CDR2 YSLEER. The CDR3 contains 18 residues. Trimming cost V 0 bases and J 8 bases, with 22 bases left between them. The CDR3 DNA is TGCGCCAGCAGCCAAGAACCCCTTCAGCAGGGAAGTATTGGGGAGCTGTTTTTT. As protein: CASSQEPLQQGSIGELFF.

The chain joins TRBV21-1 to TRBJ2-2; the table calls TRBD2, which could not be checked here. TRBV21-1 is a listed pseudogene. CDR3 size: 16 residues. The CDR3 reads CASSRTSGEYTGELFF. The CDR3 nucleotides are TGTGCCAGCAGCCGGACTAGCGGGGAATACACCGGGGAGCTGTTTTTT.

The V gene is TRBV29-1, the J gene TRBJ1-2; D gene ambiguous. Germline loops: CDR1 SQVTM, CDR2 ANQGSEA. Trimming pared 4 bases from V and 11 bases from J, leaving 17 bases between. The CDR3 spans 12 residues. Here the CDR3 DNA reads TGCAGCGTTGGGGGAACCTTGACCGCGTACACCTTC. It yields the protein CSVGGTLTAYTF.

The chain employs TRBV29-1 and TRBJ1-1; the D gene is possibly TRBD1 (6 bases). The CDR3 totals 16 residues. The ends were cut back, 7 bases at V and 5 bases at J, with 26 bases in the middle. Germline V lookup: CDR1 SQVTM, CDR2 ANQGSEA. CDR3 sequence: CSAPHPNRDEGTEAFF. CDR3 sequence (DNA): TGCAGCGCCCCTCACCCAAACAGGGATGAGGGAACTGAAGCTTTCTTT. Variable domain in full (rest from reference TRBV29-1 and TRBJ1-1): SAVISQKPSRDICQRGTSLTIQCQVDSQVTMMFWYRQQPGQSLTLIATANQGSEATYESGFVIDKFPISRPNLTFSTLTVSNMSPEDSSIYLCSAPHPNRDEGTEAFFGQGTRLTVV.

This chain links TRBV7-2 with TRBJ2-7, with D uncertain. CDR3 size: 13 residues. V was clipped by 2 bases and J by 2 bases, with 7 bases between them. CDR1 is SGHTA, CDR2 FQGNSA, per germline. The CDR3 sequence: CASSLKPAYEQYF. The CDR3 region has the DNA TGTGCCAGCAGCTTAAAGCCGGCCTACGAGCAGTACTTC.

J is TRBJ1-6 and V is TRBV30; 9 bases agree with TRBD1. CDR3 length: 13 residues. V trimming: 5 bases; J trimming: 8 bases; junction bases outside the gene matches: 4. Germline V lookup: CDR1 GTSNPN, CDR2 SVGIG (reference sequence). For the CDR3, the DNA is TGTGCCTGGGGGACAGGGACGGATTCACCCCTCCACTTT. It encodes CAWGTGTDSPLHF.

This clone was seen only once. The rearrangement uses TRBV20-1 and TRBJ1-6; no firm D call. In germline, CDR1 is DFQATT, CDR2 SNEGSKA (reference sequence). Trimming pared 3 bases from V and 14 bases from J, leaving 11 bases between. The CDR3 sequence is 11 residues long. In nucleotides, the CDR3 is TGCAGTGCTAGTGTTCGTGGGACCCTCCACTTT. This gives the protein CSASVRGTLHF.

CDR3 in DNA: TGTGCCAGCAGAGTGAGGGGCCAGCAAGAGACCCAGTACTTC. The encoded protein is CASRVRGQQETQYF. The V gene is TRBV7-8, the J gene TRBJ2-5; perhaps D is TRBD1 or TRBD2 (5 bases each). Trimming removed 6 bases at V and 2 bases at J, with 13 bases between. Germline values: CDR1 SGHVS, CDR2 FQNEAQ. This CDR3 is built from 14 residues.

This chain joins TRBV7-9 and TRBJ2-1; D remains ambiguous. The CDR3 is made up of 13 amino acids. Germline V lookup: CDR1 SEHNR, CDR2 FQNEAQ (reference sequence). Trimming cost V 1 base and J 4 bases, with 5 bases left between them. The CDR3 reads CASSLDAYNEQFF. CDR3 DNA: TGTGCCAGCAGCTTAGATGCGTACAATGAGCAGTTCTTC.

Judged by abundance, this clone is medium-sized. V is TRBV20-1 and J is TRBJ2-7, with no clear D. Trimming removed 5 bases from V and 9 bases from J, with 14 bases in between. The germline CDR1 and CDR2 sequences are DFQATT and SNEGSKA (reference sequence). This CDR3 contains 11 residues. This chain's CDR3 is CSAALGLRQYF. The CDR3 DNA reads TGCAGTGCTGCCCTGGGTCTCAGGCAGTACTTC.

This sequence joins TRBV7-9 and TRBJ1-4; possible D gene TRBD1, 5 bases. The V gene's germline CDR1 is SEHNR and CDR2 FQNEAQ (reference sequence). V gave up 5 bases and J gave up 3 bases, with 16 bases separating them. The CDR3 spans 16 residues. The CDR3 nucleotides are TGTGCCAGCAGCATCAGAAGGGGAGTAGCTAATGAAAAACTGTTTTTT. It codes for CASSIRRGVANEKLFF. Drawing the rest from reference TRBV7-9 and TRBJ1-4, the complete variable domain is DTGVSQNPRHKITKRGQNVTFRCDPISEHNRLYWYRQTLGQGPEFLTYFQNEAQLEKSRLLSDRFSAERPKGSFSTLEIQRTEQGDSAMYLCASSIRRGVANEKLFFGSGTQLSVL.